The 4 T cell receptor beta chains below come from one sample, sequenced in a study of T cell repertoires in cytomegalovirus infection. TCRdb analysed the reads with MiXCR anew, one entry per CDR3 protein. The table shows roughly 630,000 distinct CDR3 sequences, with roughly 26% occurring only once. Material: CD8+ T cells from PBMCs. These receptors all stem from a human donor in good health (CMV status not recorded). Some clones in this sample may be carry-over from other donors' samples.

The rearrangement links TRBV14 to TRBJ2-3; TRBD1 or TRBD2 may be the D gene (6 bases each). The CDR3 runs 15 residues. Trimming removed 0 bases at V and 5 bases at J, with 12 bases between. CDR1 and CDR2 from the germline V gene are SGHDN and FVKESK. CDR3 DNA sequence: TGTGCCAGCAGCCAAGAAACCGGGGGCAGAGATACGCAGTATTTT. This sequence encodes CASSQETGGRDTQYF. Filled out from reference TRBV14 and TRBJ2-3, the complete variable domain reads EAGVTQFPSHSVIEKGQTVTLRCDPISGHDNLYWYRRVMGKEIKFLLHFVKESKQDESGMPNNRFLAERTGGTYSTLKVQPAELEDSGVYFCASSQETGGRDTQYFGPGTRLTVL.

In DNA, the CDR3 is TGCGCCAGCAGCCCCCACTCTTGGGGTGAAGTTTACACCGGGGAGCTGTTTTTT. Translating it yields CASSPHSWGEVYTGELFF. The chain employs TRBV4-3 and TRBJ2-2, with D unclear. V shed 4 bases and J shed 3 bases, with 21 bases lying between them. The CDR3 has 18 amino acids. Per the germline V gene, CDR1 is LGHNA and CDR2 is YSLEER.

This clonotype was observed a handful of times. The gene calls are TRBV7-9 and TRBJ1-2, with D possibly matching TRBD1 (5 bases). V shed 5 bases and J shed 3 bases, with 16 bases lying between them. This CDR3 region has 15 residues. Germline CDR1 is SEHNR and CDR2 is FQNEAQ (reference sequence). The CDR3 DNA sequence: TGTGCCAGCAGCCGCCCCCGGGGGGTCGACTATGGCTACACCTTC. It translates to CASSRPRGVDYGYTF.

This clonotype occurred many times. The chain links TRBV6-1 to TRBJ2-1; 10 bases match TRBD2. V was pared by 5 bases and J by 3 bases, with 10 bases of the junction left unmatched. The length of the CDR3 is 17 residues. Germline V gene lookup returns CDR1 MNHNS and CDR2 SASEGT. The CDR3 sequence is CASSPEPAGGFYNEQFF. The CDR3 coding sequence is TGTGCCAGCAGTCCGGAGCCAGCGGGGGGGTTCTACAATGAGCAGTTCTTC.